Below are 21 T cell receptor beta chains sequenced from a single sample in a study of cytomegalovirus exposure and HLA in healthy donors. PCR amplification relied on 60 Vbeta primers (plus 13 Jbeta primers). Here immunoSEQ multiplex PCR was the method, and the copy in TCRdb shows in-frame clones only, minus some. In the table there are about 73,000 clones, approximately 61% of which are singletons. What was sequenced was PBMCs. The receptors originated from a woman in her forties or fifties in good health and CMV-seropositive.

Remarks on this clone: Other DNA sequences from this sample encode an identical CDR3 as well. The chain carries TRBV4-2 and TRBJ2-3, with 13 positions matching TRBD2. V shed 0 bases, J shed 4 bases, and the junction held 1 base outside the gene matches. The CDR3 loop spans 16 amino acids. Germline assignment: CDR1 LGHNA and CDR2 YNFKEQ. The CDR3 region is CASSQELAGGSDTQYF. CDR3 DNA: TGTGCCAGCAGCCAAGAACTAGCGGGGGGGTCAGATACGCAGTATTTT.

This chain joins TRBV5-1 and TRBJ2-5; 8 bases agree with TRBD2. CDR1 is SGHRS and CDR2 is YFSETQ in the germline V gene. This CDR3 has 14 amino acids. Trimming cost V 0 bases and J 4 bases; bases outside gene matches: 2. The CDR3: CASSLERESETQYF. CDR3 sequence (DNA): TGCGCCAGCAGCTTGGAGCGGGAGTCAGAGACCCAGTACTTC.

The V and J genes are TRBV5-1 and TRBJ2-3, with a possible D match to TRBD2 (5 bases). Germline CDR1 SGHRS, CDR2 YFSETQ. The V gene lost 2 bases and the J gene lost 2 bases, with 9 bases spanning the gap. This CDR3 has 14 residues. The CDR3 DNA sequence: TGCGCCAGCAGCTTCCAGCGGAACACAGATACGCAGTATTTT. Its translation: CASSFQRNTDTQYF.

This chain joins TRBV11-1 and TRBJ1-1; the D is unclear. The germline V gene has CDR1 SGHAT and CDR2 FQDESV (reference sequence). This CDR3 has 13 amino acids. Trimming cost V 3 bases and J 3 bases, with 8 bases left between them. This chain's CDR3 is CASSLHGDTEAFF. For the CDR3, the DNA is TGTGCCAGCAGCTTGCACGGAGACACTGAAGCTTTCTTT.

This chain uses TRBV6-1 with TRBJ1-5, with D possibly matching TRBD1 (6 bases). There are 13 residues in the CDR3. Trimming removed 6 bases from V and 6 bases from J, with 12 bases in between. Germline CDR1 MNHNS, CDR2 SASEGT. In DNA, the CDR3 is TGTGCCAGCAGAATAAGGGGGAGTCAGCCCCAGCATTTT. This codes for CASRIRGSQPQHF.

The chain carries TRBV6-6 and TRBJ2-3, with 7 bases fitting TRBD2. CDR3 length equals 15 residues. V trimming: 7 bases; J trimming: 0 bases; junction bases outside the gene matches: 7. From germline, CDR1 is MNHNY and CDR2 SVGAGI (reference sequence). CDR3 nucleotides: TGTGCCAGCACCCGGACTAGAGAGAGCACAGATACGCAGTATTTT. The encoded protein is CASTRTRESTDTQYF.

In its sample, this clone was seen once. The chain has TRBV6-5 and TRBJ2-3; 8 nucleotides align to TRBD2. Trimming at V came to 3 bases and at J to 2 bases, leaving 1 base not matched to a gene. Looked up from germline, CDR1 is MNHEY and CDR2 is SVGAGI. CDR3 length: 14 residues. The CDR3, as DNA: TGTGCCAGCAGTTATAGCGGGATCACAGATACGCAGTATTTT. It encodes CASSYSGITDTQYF.

This sequence joins TRBV6-6 and TRBJ2-2; D is perhaps TRBD2 (6 bases). CDR3 length equals 14 residues. Germline-derived CDR1 and CDR2 are MNHNY and SVGAGI (reference sequence). Trimming pared 6 bases from V and 3 bases from J, leaving 11 bases between. The CDR3 spells CASRRLGDTGELFF. The CDR3 nucleotides read TGTGCCAGCAGGCGACTAGGGGACACCGGGGAGCTGTTTTTT.

This clone was counted a few times. The V call is TRBV30, the J call TRBJ1-5; D is ambiguous. Per the germline V gene, CDR1 is GTSNPN and CDR2 is SVGIG (reference sequence). The CDR3 covers 12 residues. Trimming stripped 5 bases from V and 8 bases from J, with 13 bases between. The CDR3 protein is CAWPSHLKPQHF. The CDR3 DNA sequence: TGTGCCTGGCCATCACACCTTAAGCCCCAGCATTTT.

The gene calls are TRBV2 and TRBJ2-1, with 9 bases identical to TRBD2. The CDR3 is made up of 16 amino acids. CDR1 is SNHLY and CDR2 is FYNNEI in the germline V gene. Trimming took 0 bases from V and 8 from J; bases not matched to a gene: 8. In DNA, the CDR3 is TGTGCCAGCAGTGAAGCGCTTGGCGGGGGGGCGTATGAGCAGTTCTTC. It codes for CASSEALGGGAYEQFF.

The J gene is TRBJ2-1, the V gene TRBV19; TRBD2 agrees at 10 bases. The CDR3 spans 16 residues. Germline CDR1 and CDR2: LNHDA and SQIVND (reference sequence). Trimming cost V 0 bases and J 8 bases; bases outside gene matches: 7. CDR3 coding DNA: TGTGCCAGTAGTATAGATATAGCGGGGGGCATCTATGAGCAGTTCTTC. It encodes CASSIDIAGGIYEQFF.

This sequence joins TRBV6-1 and TRBJ2-1; 11 nucleotides match TRBD1. Trimming cost V 11 bases and J 3 bases; bases outside gene matches: 9. Germline loops: CDR1 MNHNS, CDR2 SASEGT. The CDR3 covers 15 residues. CDR3 in amino acids: CAGHPGQGGYNEQFF. In nucleotides, the CDR3 is TGTGCCGGCCACCCGGGACAGGGGGGCTACAATGAGCAGTTCTTC.

As to this clone: At the DNA level, this CDR3 is encoded by other sequences in the same sample as well. V gene TRBV10-3 combines with J gene TRBJ1-2, with a weak D call TRBD1 (5 bases). V lost 9 bases and J lost 6, with 14 bases in between. CDR3 length: 12 amino acids. Germline CDR1 reads ENHRY; CDR2 reads SYGVKD. CDR3 in DNA: TGTGCCATGGGACCCTCGGGGGATGGCTACACCTTC. Residues: CAMGPSGDGYTF.

The chain couples TRBV27 to TRBJ2-7; unclear D gene. In germline, CDR1 is MNHEY, CDR2 SMNVEV (reference sequence). The CDR3 sequence is 13 residues long. V dropped 3 bases and J dropped 7 bases, with 13 bases sitting between them. The CDR3 spells CASSFGVPGEQYF. In DNA, the CDR3 is TGTGCCAGCAGTTTTGGAGTCCCCGGGGAGCAGTACTTC.

In this sample, this clone turned up a few times. The chain uses TRBV6-5 and TRBJ1-3; D is perhaps TRBD1 (5 bases). The CDR3 has 15 amino acids. Trimming shortened V by 2 bases and J by 4 bases, and 12 bases separated the two germline ends. The germline V gene encodes CDR1 MNHEY and CDR2 SVGAGI. CDR3 nucleotides: TGTGCCAGCAGTTACGGTTCCGGGGGGGGAAACACCATATATTTT. Encoded protein: CASSYGSGGGNTIYF.

This clone showed up just a few times. The gene calls are TRBV6-1 and TRBJ1-2, with D unresolved. V shed 1 base and J shed 7 bases, with 16 bases lying between them. The CDR3 covers 15 residues. Germline V gene data show CDR1 as MNHNS and CDR2 as SASEGT. The CDR3 coding sequence is TGTGCCAGCAGTGAAGTAGGAGGAGGCCAAGGTGGCTACACCTTC. Its translation: CASSEVGGGQGGYTF.

This rearrangement joins TRBV7-8 to TRBJ2-7, with D tentatively TRBD2 (5 bases). CDR1 and CDR2 from the germline V gene are SGHVS and FQNEAQ. The CDR3 has 12 residues. V was trimmed by 6 bases and J by 4 bases, leaving 10 bases between them. Here the CDR3 reads CASSSPGYEQYV. The CDR3, as DNA: TGTGCCAGCAGTTCACCGGGGTACGAGCAGTACGTC.

V usage is TRBV6-5 and J usage is TRBJ1-3, with 12 bases fitting TRBD1. Germline CDR1 and CDR2: MNHEY and SVGAGI. V was clipped by 5 bases and J by 8 bases; unmatched bases: 4. The length of the CDR3 is 14 residues. The CDR3 is CASSPGTGGYTIYF. CDR3 DNA sequence: TGTGCCAGCAGTCCCGGGACAGGGGGCTACACCATATATTTT.

This clone was detected a few times. This chain connects TRBV6-5 to TRBJ2-7, with a weak D call TRBD1 (6 bases). Germline V gives CDR1 MNHEY, CDR2 SVGAGI. This CDR3 region has 13 residues. V lost 2 bases, J lost 5 bases, and 10 bases lay in between. This CDR3 is CASSYGRGHEQYF. CDR3 coding DNA: TGTGCCAGCAGTTACGGCAGGGGACACGAGCAGTACTTC.

This chain links TRBV11-2 with TRBJ1-2, with D perhaps matching TRBD1 (5 bases). The V end was cut by 3 bases, the J end by 3 bases, with 11 bases between. CDR1 SGHAT and CDR2 FQNNGV come from the germline V gene. This CDR3 is 14 amino acids long. The CDR3 nucleotides read TGTGCCAGCAGCTTGTTTCGGGGGGACTATGGCTACACCTTC. Translated, it gives CASSLFRGDYGYTF.

This chain joins TRBV5-1 and TRBJ1-1; D gene ambiguous. This CDR3 comprises 15 residues. The germline V gene has CDR1 SGHRS and CDR2 YFSETQ. V was trimmed by 1 base and J by 1 base, leaving 11 bases between them. CDR3 in DNA: TGCGCCAGCAGCTTGAATCTAGTGGGGAACACTGAAGCTTTCTTT. Protein sequence: CASSLNLVGNTEAFF.